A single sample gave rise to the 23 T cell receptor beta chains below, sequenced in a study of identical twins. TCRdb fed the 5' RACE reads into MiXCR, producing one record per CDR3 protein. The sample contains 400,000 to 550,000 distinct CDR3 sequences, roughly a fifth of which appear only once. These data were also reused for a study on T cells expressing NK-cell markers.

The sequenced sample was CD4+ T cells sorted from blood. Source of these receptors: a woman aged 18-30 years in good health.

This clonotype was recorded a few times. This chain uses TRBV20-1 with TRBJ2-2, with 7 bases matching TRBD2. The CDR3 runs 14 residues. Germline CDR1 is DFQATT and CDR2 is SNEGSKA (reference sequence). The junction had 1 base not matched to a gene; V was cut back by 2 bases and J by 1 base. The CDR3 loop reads CSARSGGNTGELFF. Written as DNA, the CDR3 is TGCAGTGCTAGATCGGGGGGGAACACCGGGGAGCTGTTTTTT.

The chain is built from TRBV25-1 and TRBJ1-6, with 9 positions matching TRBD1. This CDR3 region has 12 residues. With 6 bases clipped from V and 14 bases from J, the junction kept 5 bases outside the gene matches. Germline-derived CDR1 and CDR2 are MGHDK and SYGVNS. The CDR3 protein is CASSLGQGTLHF. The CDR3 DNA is TGTGCCAGCAGCTTGGGACAGGGCACCCTCCACTTT.

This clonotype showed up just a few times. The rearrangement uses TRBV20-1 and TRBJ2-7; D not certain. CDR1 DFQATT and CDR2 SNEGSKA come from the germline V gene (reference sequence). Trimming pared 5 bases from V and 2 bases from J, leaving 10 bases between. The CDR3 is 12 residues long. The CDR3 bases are TGCAGTGCTTCCAGTGTTACCTACGAGCAGTACTTC. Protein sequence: CSASSVTYEQYF.

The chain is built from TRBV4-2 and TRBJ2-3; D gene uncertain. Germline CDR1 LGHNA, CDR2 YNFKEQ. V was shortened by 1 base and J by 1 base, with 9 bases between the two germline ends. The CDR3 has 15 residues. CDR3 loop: CASSQVSQGTDTQYF. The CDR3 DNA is TGTGCCAGCAGCCAAGTTTCTCAAGGCACAGATACGCAGTATTTT.

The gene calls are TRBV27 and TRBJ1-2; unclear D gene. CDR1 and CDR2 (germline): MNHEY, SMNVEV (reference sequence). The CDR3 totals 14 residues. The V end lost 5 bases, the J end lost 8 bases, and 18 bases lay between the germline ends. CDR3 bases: TGTGCCAGCAGTCCCCGTAGTGTGAGCGCGGGCTACACCTTC. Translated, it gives CASSPRSVSAGYTF.

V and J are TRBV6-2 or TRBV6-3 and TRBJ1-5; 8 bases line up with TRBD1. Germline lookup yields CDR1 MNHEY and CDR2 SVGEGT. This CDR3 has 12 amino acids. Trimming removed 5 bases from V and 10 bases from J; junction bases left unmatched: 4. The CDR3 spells CASSRGTGPQHF. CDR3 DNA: TGTGCCAGCAGTAGGGGGACAGGTCCCCAGCATTTT.

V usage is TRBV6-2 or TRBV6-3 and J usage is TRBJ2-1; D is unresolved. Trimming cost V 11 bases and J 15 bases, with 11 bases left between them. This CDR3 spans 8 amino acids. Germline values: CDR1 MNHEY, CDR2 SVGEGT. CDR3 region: CAGAARFF. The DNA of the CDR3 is TGTGCCGGCGCAGCGCGGTTCTTC.

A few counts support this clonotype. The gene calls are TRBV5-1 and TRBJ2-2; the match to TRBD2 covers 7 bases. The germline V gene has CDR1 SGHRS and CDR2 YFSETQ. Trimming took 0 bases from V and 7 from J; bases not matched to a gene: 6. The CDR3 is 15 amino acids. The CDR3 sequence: CASSLAGLENGELFF. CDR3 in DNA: TGCGCCAGCAGCTTGGCCGGACTAGAGAACGGGGAGCTGTTTTTT. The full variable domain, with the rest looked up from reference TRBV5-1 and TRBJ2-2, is KAGVTQTPRYLIKTRGQQVTLSCSPISGHRSVSWYQQTPGQGLQFLFEYFSETQRNKGNFPGRFSGRQFSNSRSEMNVSTLELGDSALYLCASSLAGLENGELFFGEGSRLTVL.

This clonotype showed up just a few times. The CDR3 spells CASSSQVTSGPYEQYF. The CDR3 nucleotides are TGTGCCAGCAGTTCCCAGGTGACTAGCGGCCCCTACGAGCAGTACTTC. This rearrangement joins TRBV6-1 to TRBJ2-7; 9 bases agree with TRBD2. CDR1 MNHNS and CDR2 SASEGT come from the germline V gene. After removal of 5 bases from V and 2 bases from J, the junction contained 10 bases not matched to a gene. The CDR3 spans 16 residues.

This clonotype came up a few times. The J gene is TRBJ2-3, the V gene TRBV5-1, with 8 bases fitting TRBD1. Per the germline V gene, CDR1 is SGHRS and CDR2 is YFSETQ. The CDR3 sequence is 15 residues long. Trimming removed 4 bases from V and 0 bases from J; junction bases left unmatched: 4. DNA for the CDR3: TGCGCCAGCAGCCGCACAGGGGGGAGCACAGATACGCAGTATTTT. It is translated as CASSRTGGSTDTQYF.

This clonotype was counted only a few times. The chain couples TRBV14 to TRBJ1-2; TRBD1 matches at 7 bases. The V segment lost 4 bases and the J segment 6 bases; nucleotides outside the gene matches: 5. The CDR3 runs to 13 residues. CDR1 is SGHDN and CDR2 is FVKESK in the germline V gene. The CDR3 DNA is TGTGCCAGCAGCCCGACAGGGTGGCATGGCTACACCTTC. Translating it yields CASSPTGWHGYTF.

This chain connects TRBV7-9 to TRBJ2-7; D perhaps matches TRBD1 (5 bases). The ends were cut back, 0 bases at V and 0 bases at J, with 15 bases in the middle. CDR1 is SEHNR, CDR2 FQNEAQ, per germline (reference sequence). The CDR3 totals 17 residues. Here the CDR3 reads CASSLARQYQSSYEQYF. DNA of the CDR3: TGTGCCAGCAGCTTAGCCCGACAGTATCAAAGCTCCTACGAGCAGTACTTC.

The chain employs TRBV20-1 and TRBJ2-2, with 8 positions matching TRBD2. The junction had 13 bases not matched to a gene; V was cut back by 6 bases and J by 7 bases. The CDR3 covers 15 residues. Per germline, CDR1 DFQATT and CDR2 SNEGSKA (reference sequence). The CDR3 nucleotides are TGCAGTGCCCACGGAGCGGGAGAGTCCCACGGGGAGCTGTTTTTT. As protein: CSAHGAGESHGELFF.

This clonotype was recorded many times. The CDR3 region has the DNA TGCAGTGCTTCCGGACTGGAGGTCCAAGAGACCCAGTACTTC. As protein: CSASGLEVQETQYF. This chain joins TRBV20-1 and TRBJ2-5; a weak D match, TRBD2 (5 bases). Germline V gene data show CDR1 as DFQATT and CDR2 as SNEGSKA (reference sequence). The CDR3 length is 14 residues. The germline V and J ends were trimmed by 5 bases and 1 base, with 14 bases remaining between them.

The CDR3 protein is CASSQTLPGLSYEQYF. In nucleotides, the CDR3 is TGTGCCAGCAGCCAGACACTTCCGGGACTCTCCTACGAGCAGTACTTC. This chain uses TRBV7-9 with TRBJ2-7, with D possibly TRBD2 on 6 matching bases. The germline V gene encodes CDR1 SEHNR and CDR2 FQNEAQ (reference sequence). The CDR3 totals 16 residues. The V gene lost 5 bases and the J gene lost 0 bases, with 17 bases spanning the gap.

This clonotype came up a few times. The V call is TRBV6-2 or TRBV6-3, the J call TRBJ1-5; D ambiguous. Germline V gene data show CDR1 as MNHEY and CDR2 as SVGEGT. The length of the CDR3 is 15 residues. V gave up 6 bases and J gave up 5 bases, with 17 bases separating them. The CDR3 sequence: CASRTLKGGHQPQHF. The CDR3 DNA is TGTGCCAGCAGGACGTTAAAGGGAGGGCATCAGCCCCAGCATTTT.

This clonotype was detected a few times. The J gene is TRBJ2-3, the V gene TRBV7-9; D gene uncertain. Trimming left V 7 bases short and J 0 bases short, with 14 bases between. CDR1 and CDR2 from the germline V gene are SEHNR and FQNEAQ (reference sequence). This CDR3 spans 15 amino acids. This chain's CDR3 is CASILDGLSTDTQYF. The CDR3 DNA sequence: TGTGCCAGCATCCTCGACGGGCTAAGCACAGATACGCAGTATTTT.

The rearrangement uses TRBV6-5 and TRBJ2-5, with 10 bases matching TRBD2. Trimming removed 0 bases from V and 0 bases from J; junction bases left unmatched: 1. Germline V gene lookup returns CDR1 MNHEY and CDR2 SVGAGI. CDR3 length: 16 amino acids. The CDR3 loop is CASSYSTSGYQETQYF. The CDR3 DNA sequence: TGTGCCAGCAGTTACTCGACTAGCGGGTACCAAGAGACCCAGTACTTC.

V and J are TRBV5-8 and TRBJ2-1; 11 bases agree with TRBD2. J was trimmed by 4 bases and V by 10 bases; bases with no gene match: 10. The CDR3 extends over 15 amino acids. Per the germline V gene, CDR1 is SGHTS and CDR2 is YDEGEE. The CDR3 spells CAGGLAGGTYNEQFF. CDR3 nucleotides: TGTGCCGGGGGGCTAGCGGGGGGAACGTACAATGAGCAGTTCTTC. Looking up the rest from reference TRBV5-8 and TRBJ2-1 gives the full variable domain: EAGVTQSPTHLIKTRGQQATLRCSPISGHTSVYWYQQALGLGLQFLLWYDEGEERNRGNFPPRFSGRQFPNYSSELNVNALELEDSALYLCAGGLAGGTYNEQFFGPGTRLTVL.

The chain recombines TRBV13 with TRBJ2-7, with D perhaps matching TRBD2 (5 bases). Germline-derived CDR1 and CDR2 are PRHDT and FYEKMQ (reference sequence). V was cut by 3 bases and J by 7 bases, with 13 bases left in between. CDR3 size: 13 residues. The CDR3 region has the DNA TGTGCCAGCAGCTTCGGGGTAGGGAAAGAGCAGTACTTC. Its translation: CASSFGVGKEQYF.

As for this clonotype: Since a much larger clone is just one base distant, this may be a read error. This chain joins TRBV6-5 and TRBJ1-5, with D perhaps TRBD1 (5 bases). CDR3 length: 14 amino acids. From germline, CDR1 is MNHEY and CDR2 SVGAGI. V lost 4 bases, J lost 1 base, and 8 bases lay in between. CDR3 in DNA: TGTGCCAGCAGTTCCCGGGACAGCAATCAGCCCCAGCATTTT. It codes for CASSSRDSNQPQHF.

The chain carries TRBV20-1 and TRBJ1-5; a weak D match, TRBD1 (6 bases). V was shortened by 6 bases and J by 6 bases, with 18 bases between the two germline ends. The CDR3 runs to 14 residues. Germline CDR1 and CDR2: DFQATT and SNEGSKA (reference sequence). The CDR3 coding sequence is TGCAGTGCACAGAGGGGGGCGGGGGTTCAGCCCCAGCATTTT. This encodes CSAQRGAGVQPQHF.

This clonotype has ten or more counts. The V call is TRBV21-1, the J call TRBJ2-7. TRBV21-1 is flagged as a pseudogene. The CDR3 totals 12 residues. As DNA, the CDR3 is TGTGCCAGCAGCAAAGAACGCCATGTGCAGTACTTC. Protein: CASSKERHVQYF.